One sample yielded the 2 T cell receptor beta chains listed below, sequenced in a study of control samples from healthy donors and cancer patients. Assay: immunoSEQ multiplex PCR; the TCRdb copy retains only in-frame clones and omits some. The table has about 150,000 clones, 93% seen once. Sequenced: blood. Receptors were obtained from a man aged 50 or older in good health.

With respect to this clone: This CDR3 is also generated by other DNA sequences in the sample. V is TRBV5-4 and J is TRBJ2-2, with D unresolved. The CDR3 runs to 13 residues. CDR1 and CDR2 from the germline V gene are SGHNT and YYREEE (reference sequence). V was trimmed by 1 base and J by 3 bases, leaving 4 bases between them. The CDR3 nucleotides are TGTGCCAGCAGCTTGCGTGACACCGGGGAGCTGTTTTTT. Protein sequence: CASSLRDTGELFF. The full variable domain, in which reference TRBV5-4 and TRBJ2-2 provide the parts outside the CDR3, is ETGVTQSPTHLIKTRGQQVTLRCSSQSGHNTVSWYQQALGQGPQFIFQYYREEENGRGNFPPRFSGLQFPNYSSELNVNALELDDSALYLCASSLRDTGELFFGEGSRLTVL.

The V gene is TRBV7-3, the J gene TRBJ2-3; D is ambiguous. This CDR3 is 15 amino acids long. V was pared by 4 bases and J by 2 bases, with 13 bases between. Germline CDR1 is SGHTA and CDR2 is FQGTGA. The CDR3 protein is CASSSRGPPTDTQYF. In DNA, the CDR3 is TGTGCCAGCAGCTCAAGAGGTCCCCCCACAGATACGCAGTATTTT.